This TCR beta chain was found in a study of spatial heterogeneity in lung cancer. General study findings and limits: Counts of expanded intratumoral alpha and beta TCRs tracked tumor mutation counts. Coverage estimated for tumor T cells reached about 7% for alpha chains and about 12% for beta chains.

This clonotype has ten or more counts. Its antigen is not identified. This CDR3 is built from 15 residues. The V and J ends lost 4 bases and 2 bases respectively, with 12 bases between them. The germline V gene has CDR1 GTSNPN and CDR2 SVGIG (reference sequence). Time point described: sample taken at primary tumor resection. MiXCR, run by TCRdb on the 5' RACE reads, gives a single entry per CDR3 protein. The table has 10,000 to 15,000 distinct CDR3 sequences, over 6.5% seen once. The source was lung tumor tissue, collected at surgery. The chain employs TRBV30 and TRBJ1-6; D not resolved. This clonotype was obtained from a female donor with early-stage non-small cell lung cancer. DNA of the CDR3: TGTGCCTGGACGATGATAGGAACCTATAATTCACCCCTCCACTTT. This encodes CAWTMIGTYNSPLHF.